This T cell receptor (beta chain) was observed in a study of blood T cell repertoires in COVID-19. The CDR3 runs 17 residues. The V and J ends lost 5 bases and 5 bases, in that order; junction bases with no gene match: 17. Per germline, CDR1 SGHRS and CDR2 YFSETQ. Some clones are missing from TCRdb's copy, which holds only in-frame ones; the method was immunoSEQ multiplex PCR. The repertoire holds approximately 200,000 clones, with 80% to 90% as singletons. This clonotype was obtained from a woman between 18 and 30 years old in a cohort exposed to, infected with or recovered from COVID-19 (not recorded which). Sequenced input: PBMCs or T cells enriched from blood (not recorded which). This chain uses TRBV5-1 with TRBJ2-5; 8 nucleotides agree with TRBD2. CDR3 residues: CASSANPPGRAGETQYF. The CDR3, as DNA: TGCGCCAGCAGTGCGAACCCACCCGGGAGGGCCGGGGAGACCCAGTACTTC.